The following is a TCR beta chain sequence with its context. Measured with immunoSEQ multiplex PCR; TCRdb has only the in-frame clones, and not every one. The sample holds 200,000 to 300,000 clones, 88% seen once. These data belong to a study of blood T cell repertoires in COVID-19. Sequenced input: PBMCs or T cells enriched from blood (not recorded which). The TCR comes from a woman between 40 and 55 years old with acute COVID-19.

CDR3 residues: CASSLVVTEAFF. CDR3 coding DNA: TGTGCCAGCAGCTTAGTAGTTACTGAAGCTTTCTTT. V usage is TRBV7-9 and J usage is TRBJ1-1; D remains unclear. This CDR3 region has 12 residues. The germline V and J ends were trimmed by 1 base and 5 bases, with 5 bases remaining between them. Germline loops: CDR1 SEHNR, CDR2 FQNEAQ (reference sequence). Filled out from reference TRBV7-9 and TRBJ1-1, the complete variable domain reads DTGVSQNPRHKITKRGQNVTFRCDPISEHNRLYWYRQTLGQGPEFLTYFQNEAQLEKSRLLSDRFSAERPKGSFSTLEIQRTEQGDSAMYLCASSLVVTEAFFGQGTRLTVV.